This T cell receptor (beta chain) is from a study of regulatory T cells in long-lasting Graves disease. HTBI primers from iRepertoire and Arm-PCR of CDR3 regions yielded the TCR beta libraries. TCRdb recomputed calls from the multiplex PCR reads with MiXCR, one row per CDR3 protein. There are roughly 350,000 distinct CDR3 sequences in the sample; under 20% occur only once, and 20% to 25% lies in the top ten. The time point here: newly diagnosed GD, antithyroid drugs for less than 3 months. PBMC RNA was the source of the TCR library. Per germline, CDR1 SGHVS and CDR2 FQNEAQ. The CDR3 covers 14 residues. Deletions cut 5 bases from V and 5 bases from J, with 15 bases between. This clonotype was picked up many times. This same sample was also taken into another study, of T cells in Graves' hyperthyroidism and ophthalmopathy. That publication notes: Stable hyperthyroidism and ophthalmopathy were separated using 13 V-J signatures. Model predictions of ophthalmopathy came a median approximately 6.2 months before onset.

This TCR derives from a woman aged 18 to 35 with Graves disease. Source: peripheral blood mononuclear cells (PBMCs), taken at new diagnosis, from a patient treated with antithyroid drugs. The chain links TRBV7-8 to TRBJ2-5; D uncertain. This CDR3 is CASSQRRSRETQYF. The DNA for the CDR3 is TGTGCCAGCAGCCAACGGCGGTCTCGTGAGACCCAGTACTTC. The complete variable domain, with remaining parts taken from reference TRBV7-8 and TRBJ2-5, reads GAGVSQSPRYKVAKRGQDVALRCDPISGHVSLFWYQQALGQGPEFLTYFQNEAQLDKSGLPSDRFFAERPEGSVSTLKIQRTQQEDSAVYLCASSQRRSRETQYFGPGTRLLVL.